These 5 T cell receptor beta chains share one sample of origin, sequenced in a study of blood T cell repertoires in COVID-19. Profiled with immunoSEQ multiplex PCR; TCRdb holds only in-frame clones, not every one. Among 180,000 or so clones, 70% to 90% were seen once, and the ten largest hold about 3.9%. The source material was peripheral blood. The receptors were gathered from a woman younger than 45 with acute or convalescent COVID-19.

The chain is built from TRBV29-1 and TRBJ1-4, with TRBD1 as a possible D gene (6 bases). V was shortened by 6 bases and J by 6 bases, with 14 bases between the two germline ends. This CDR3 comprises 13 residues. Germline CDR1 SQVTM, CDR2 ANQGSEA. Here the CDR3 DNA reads TGCAGCGTAATAGTGGACAGTTATGAAAAACTGTTTTTT. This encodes CSVIVDSYEKLFF.

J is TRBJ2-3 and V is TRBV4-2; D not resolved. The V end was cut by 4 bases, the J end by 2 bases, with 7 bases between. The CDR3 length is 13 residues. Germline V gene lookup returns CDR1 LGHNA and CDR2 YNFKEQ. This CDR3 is CASSLRFTDTQYF. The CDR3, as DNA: TGTGCCAGCAGCCTCAGATTCACAGATACGCAGTATTTT.

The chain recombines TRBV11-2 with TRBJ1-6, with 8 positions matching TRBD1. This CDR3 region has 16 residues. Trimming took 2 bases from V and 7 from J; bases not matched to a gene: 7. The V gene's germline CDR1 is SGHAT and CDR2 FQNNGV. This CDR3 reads CASSLTGGAGNSPLHF. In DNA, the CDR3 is TGTGCCAGCAGCTTAACAGGGGGGGCGGGAAATTCACCCCTCCACTTT.

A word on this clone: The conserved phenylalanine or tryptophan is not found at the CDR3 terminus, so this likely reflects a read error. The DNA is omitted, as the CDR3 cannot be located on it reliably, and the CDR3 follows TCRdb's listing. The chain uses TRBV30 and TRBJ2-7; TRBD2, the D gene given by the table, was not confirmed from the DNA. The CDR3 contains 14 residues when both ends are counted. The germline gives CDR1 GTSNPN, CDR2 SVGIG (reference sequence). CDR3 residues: CACPLGTSGRGLVI.

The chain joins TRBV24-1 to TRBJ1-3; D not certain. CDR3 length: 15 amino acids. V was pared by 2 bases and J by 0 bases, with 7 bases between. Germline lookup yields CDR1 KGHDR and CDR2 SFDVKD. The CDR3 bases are TGTGCCACCAGTGATTCTGACACCTCTGGAAACACCATATATTTT. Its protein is CATSDSDTSGNTIYF.